This T cell receptor beta chain was captured by sequencing in a study of T cell repertoires in cytomegalovirus infection. Looking at the study overall: Indications of both CMV infection and matching HLA type were provided by public TCR beta signatures.

Trimming cost V 5 bases and J 7 bases; bases outside gene matches: 4. The CDR3 sequence is 14 residues long. CDR1 is DFQATT, CDR2 SNEGSKA, per germline (reference sequence). Overall study findings and caveats: Predominance within the ex vivo response was attributable to HLA-C-restricted CMV-specific TCR beta clonotypes. People with CMV and the relevant HLA were identified by cumulative public TCR beta family frequency.

MiXCR, run by TCRdb on the reads, gives a single entry per CDR3 protein. The profile covers 450,000 to 600,000 distinct CDR3 sequences, with about 39% appearing a single time and about 41% taken by the ten largest. On this clonotype itself: Its matching antigen is unknown.

The sequencing used cultured PBMCs, collected from culture after CMV antigen stimulation. The TCR originated in a human donor in good health (CMV status not recorded). Some clones in this sample may be carry-over from other donors' samples. The chain has TRBV20-1 and TRBJ2-2, with 13 bases fitting TRBD2. For the CDR3, the DNA is TGCAGTGCTTGGACTAGCGGGGGCGACGGGGAGCTGTTTTTT. Translated, it gives CSAWTSGGDGELFF.